These 7 T cell receptor beta chains were all obtained from the same sample, sequenced in a study of T cell responses to AZD1222 COVID-19 vaccine. Using immunoSEQ multiplex PCR, the repertoire was profiled, and TCRdb retains in-frame clones only, with some absent. This table holds 95,000 to 110,000 clones, around 91% found once. The source was peripheral blood, collected on day 0 of AZD1222 vaccination. The receptors originated from an adult in good health.

The chain combines TRBV19 with TRBJ1-5; tentatively, D is TRBD1 (5 bases). The germline V gene encodes CDR1 LNHDA and CDR2 SQIVND (reference sequence). V dropped 5 bases and J dropped 3 bases, with 11 bases sitting between them. The CDR3 has 14 residues. The CDR3 DNA is TGTGCCAGTAGTGTGCAGGGCATCAATCAGCCCCAGCATTTT. It specifies CASSVQGINQPQHF.

This chain uses TRBV6-5 with TRBJ1-2; D ambiguous. Germline values: CDR1 MNHEY, CDR2 SVGAGI. The CDR3 loop spans 13 amino acids. The V end lost 11 bases, the J end lost 3 bases, and 16 bases lay between the germline ends. CDR3 amino acids: CAAGLSGYYGYTF. The CDR3, as DNA: TGTGCCGCAGGATTGTCGGGGTACTATGGCTACACCTTC.

This rearrangement joins TRBV5-1 to TRBJ2-3; D not certain. Germline V gene sequence: CDR1 SGHRS, CDR2 YFSETQ. Deletions cut 4 bases from V and 2 bases from J, with 11 bases between. The CDR3 totals 14 residues. CDR3 nucleotide sequence: TGCGCCAGCAGCCTGAAAAGCTTCACAGATACGCAGTATTTT. Its translation: CASSLKSFTDTQYF. The full variable domain, in which reference TRBV5-1 and TRBJ2-3 provide the parts outside the CDR3, is KAGVTQTPRYLIKTRGQQVTLSCSPISGHRSVSWYQQTPGQGLQFLFEYFSETQRNKGNFPGRFSGRQFSNSRSEMNVSTLELGDSALYLCASSLKSFTDTQYFGPGTRLTVL.

The chain combines TRBV6-6 with TRBJ1-5, with D possibly matching TRBD1 (5 bases). V was cut by 0 bases and J by 5 bases, with 11 bases left in between. There are 15 residues in the CDR3. Germline values: CDR1 MNHNY, CDR2 SVGAGI (reference sequence). CDR3 nucleotide sequence: TGTGCCAGCAGTTACTCAACCAGGGAAGATCAGCCCCAGCATTTT. It codes for CASSYSTREDQPQHF.

The table lists this clone with a few counts. The chain is built from TRBV29-1 and TRBJ2-2, with TRBD1 matching over 9 bases. Per the germline V gene, CDR1 is SQVTM and CDR2 is ANQGSEA. V trimming: 4 bases; J trimming: 4 bases; junction bases outside the gene matches: 13. The CDR3 length is 17 residues. CDR3 DNA: TGCAGCGTTGGGACCCCTCGAGGGACAGGGTCCACCGGGGAGCTGTTTTTT. It codes for CSVGTPRGTGSTGELFF.

The chain carries TRBV4-3 and TRBJ2-7, with 7 nucleotides matching TRBD2. The J segment lost 0 bases and the V segment lost 0 bases, leaving 2 bases of the junction unmatched. Germline V lookup: CDR1 LGHNA, CDR2 YSLEER. This CDR3 has 15 residues. CDR3 in DNA: TGCGCCAGCAGCCAAGATAGCGGGTCCTCCTACGAGCAGTACTTC. It specifies CASSQDSGSSYEQYF.

V usage is TRBV6-2 or TRBV6-3 and J usage is TRBJ2-2; TRBD2 matches at 7 bases. The CDR3 runs to 14 residues. Germline trimming cut 6 bases from V and 4 bases from J; bases unmatched to any gene: 5. Germline CDR1 reads MNHEY; CDR2 reads SVGEGT. CDR3 nucleotides: TGTGCCAGCAGCCGACTAGCATCCACCGGGGAGCTGTTTTTT. This translates into CASSRLASTGELFF.